The 28 T cell receptor beta chains given below trace back to one sample, sequenced in a study of T cell responses to AZD1222 COVID-19 vaccine. Libraries were prepared by immunoSEQ multiplex PCR; TCRdb keeps only in-frame clonotypes and omits some of them. This sample has 80,000 to 100,000 clones; approximately 91% occur once, and the top ten carry about 14%. The source material was peripheral blood, sampled on day 0 of AZD1222 vaccination. Receptor source: an adult in good health.

This chain uses TRBV4-1 with TRBJ1-2; 8 nucleotides align to TRBD1. The J segment lost 4 bases and the V segment lost 0 bases, leaving 10 bases of the junction unmatched. The CDR3 is 17 amino acids. Germline CDR1 is MGHRA and CDR2 is YSYEKL. CDR3 sequence reads: CASSQDEAAGGLYGYTF. In DNA, the CDR3 is TGCGCCAGCAGCCAAGACGAGGCGGCAGGGGGCCTCTATGGCTACACCTTC.

The chain uses TRBV7-8 and TRBJ1-5, with D possibly being TRBD1 (6 bases). The CDR3 totals 16 residues. CDR1 and CDR2 from the germline V gene are SGHVS and FQNEAQ. V shed 1 base and J shed 6 bases, with 16 bases lying between them. The CDR3 sequence is CASSLVGGAGGQPQHF. Written as DNA, the CDR3 is TGTGCCAGCAGCTTAGTAGGGGGGGCCGGTGGTCAGCCCCAGCATTTT.

This clone has just a few counts. The chain links TRBV18 to TRBJ2-3; D remains unclear. CDR1 is KGHSH and CDR2 is LQKENI in the germline V gene. The length of the CDR3 is 14 residues. Trimming cost V 1 base and J 4 bases, with 9 bases left between them. CDR3 nucleotide sequence: TGTGCCAGCTCACCACTAGCCATCCCAGATACGCAGTATTTT. It yields the protein CASSPLAIPDTQYF. Filled out from reference TRBV18 and TRBJ2-3, the complete variable domain reads NAGVMQNPRHLVRRRGQEARLRCSPMKGHSHVYWYRQLPEEGLKFMVYLQKENIIDESGMPKERFSAEFPKEGPSILRIQQVVRGDSAAYFCASSPLAIPDTQYFGPGTRLTVL.

The rearrangement joins TRBV14 to TRBJ1-6, with a possible D match to TRBD1 (5 bases). The V gene lost 3 bases and the J gene lost 9 bases, with 15 bases spanning the gap. This CDR3 is 15 amino acids long. Germline loops: CDR1 SGHDN, CDR2 FVKESK. CDR3 amino acids: CASSHEDLGVSPLHF. In nucleotides, the CDR3 is TGTGCCAGCAGCCATGAAGACCTAGGGGTTTCACCCCTCCACTTT.

The chain employs TRBV5-1 and TRBJ2-5; TRBD2 matches at 7 bases. Germline trimming cut 7 bases from V and 5 bases from J; bases unmatched to any gene: 8. The CDR3 is made up of 13 amino acids. Germline values: CDR1 SGHRS, CDR2 YFSETQ. In nucleotides, the CDR3 is TGCGCCAGCGGCCTACTCGGGAGGGAGACCCAGTACTTC. Encoded protein: CASGLLGRETQYF. The variable domain in full, completed from reference TRBV5-1 and TRBJ2-5, reads KAGVTQTPRYLIKTRGQQVTLSCSPISGHRSVSWYQQTPGQGLQFLFEYFSETQRNKGNFPGRFSGRQFSNSRSEMNVSTLELGDSALYLCASGLLGRETQYFGPGTRLLVL.

The chain uses TRBV15 and TRBJ2-1, with 9 bases matching TRBD2. This CDR3 is 16 amino acids long. From germline, CDR1 is LNHNV and CDR2 YYDKDF (reference sequence). The V and J ends lost 1 base and 7 bases, in that order; junction bases with no gene match: 8. CDR3: CATSRGRGGAENEQFF. The CDR3 DNA reads TGTGCCACCAGCAGAGGACGCGGGGGGGCGGAGAATGAGCAGTTCTTC.

V gene TRBV9 combines with J gene TRBJ1-2; the match to TRBD1 covers 7 bases. The V gene end was trimmed by 2 bases and the J gene end by 3 bases; junction bases not matched to a gene: 10. The CDR3 runs 16 residues. Germline loops: CDR1 SGDLS, CDR2 YYNGEE. The CDR3 loop reads CASSVAWSGTDYGYTF. The CDR3 region has the DNA TGTGCCAGCAGCGTCGCTTGGTCCGGGACAGACTATGGCTACACCTTC.

In DNA form, the CDR3 reads TGCAGCGTTGCTACTAGCGGGGGTAGCACAGATACGCAGTATTTT. It codes for CSVATSGGSTDTQYF. V usage is TRBV29-1 and J usage is TRBJ2-3; 11 bases fit TRBD2. CDR1 and CDR2 (germline): SQVTM, ANQGSEA. After removal of 4 bases from V and 0 bases from J, the junction contained 3 bases not matched to a gene. This CDR3 contains 15 residues.

The V call is TRBV3-1 (or the pseudogene TRBV3-2), the J call TRBJ2-7; 7 nucleotides align to TRBD1. V shed 1 base, J shed 1 base, and the junction held 1 base outside the gene matches. The length of the CDR3 is 14 residues. Looked up from germline, CDR1 is LGHDT and CDR2 is YNNKEL (reference sequence). The CDR3 nucleotides are TGTGCCAGCAGCCAAGCGGGACAGTCCTACGAGCAGTACTTC. Residues: CASSQAGQSYEQYF.

The CDR3 coding sequence is TGTGCCAGCAGGCGAAGCAGGGGGACTGAAGCTTTCTTT. Its translation is CASRRSRGTEAFF. The rearrangement links TRBV6-5 to TRBJ1-1; TRBD1 agrees at 7 bases. J was trimmed by 5 bases and V by 6 bases; bases with no gene match: 6. The CDR3 is 13 residues long. CDR1 is MNHEY, CDR2 SVGAGI, per germline.

The rearrangement uses TRBV5-6 and TRBJ2-7; D is perhaps TRBD1 (7 bases). There are 14 residues in the CDR3. The germline V and J ends were trimmed by 5 bases and 3 bases, with 15 bases remaining between them. The germline CDR1 and CDR2 sequences are SGHDT and YYEEEE. The CDR3 DNA is TGTGCCAGCAGTCGGAGGGACAGATTCTACGAGCAGTACTTC. This codes for CASSRRDRFYEQYF.

The rearrangement uses TRBV7-2 and TRBJ1-1, with D hard to call. V lost 5 bases to trimming and J lost 3 bases, with 13 bases between them. This CDR3 spans 14 amino acids. From germline, CDR1 is SGHTA and CDR2 FQGNSA. The CDR3 bases are TGTGCCAGCAGCGCCATGGCTAGGGACACTGAAGCTTTCTTT. It is translated as CASSAMARDTEAFF.

The CDR3 DNA reads as TGTGCCAGTAGTCTCGGACAGAATAGCAATCAGCCCCAGCATTTT. It codes for CASSLGQNSNQPQHF. This rearrangement joins TRBV19 to TRBJ1-5; a weak D match, TRBD1 (6 bases). V gave up 5 bases and J gave up 0 bases, with 11 bases separating them. Germline lookup yields CDR1 LNHDA and CDR2 SQIVND (reference sequence). The length of the CDR3 is 15 residues.

A few counts support this clone. The same CDR3 is also encoded by other DNA sequences in this sample. The chain combines TRBV6-6 with TRBJ1-1; D is uncertain. In germline, CDR1 is MNHNY, CDR2 SVGAGI (reference sequence). The CDR3 spans 13 residues. Deletions cut 7 bases from V and 0 bases from J, with 9 bases between. The CDR3 coding sequence is TGTGCCAGCATAGACTCGATGAACACTGAAGCTTTCTTT. It translates to CASIDSMNTEAFF.

The rearrangement uses TRBV25-1 and TRBJ2-1, with D possibly called TRBD1 or TRBD2 (6 bases each). Trimming took 5 bases from V and 0 from J, leaving 14 bases between them. The germline V gene encodes CDR1 MGHDK and CDR2 SYGVNS. There are 16 residues in the CDR3. The CDR3 DNA reads as TGTGCCAGCAGTCCACCGTGGGGGGCCTCCTACAATGAGCAGTTCTTC. This codes for CASSPPWGASYNEQFF. The full variable domain, its missing parts supplied by reference TRBV25-1 and TRBJ2-1, is EADIYQTPRYLVIGTGKKITLECSQTMGHDKMYWYQQDPGMELHLIHYSYGVNSTEKGDLSSESTVSRIRTEHFPLTLESARPSHTSQYLCASSPPWGASYNEQFFGPGTRLTVL.

This clone has a single count. This chain uses TRBV10-3 with TRBJ2-3, with TRBD2 matching over 9 bases. Germline V gene data show CDR1 as ENHRY and CDR2 as SYGVKD. V was pared by 4 bases and J by 0 bases, with 5 bases of the junction left unmatched. The CDR3 length is 16 residues. CDR3 protein: CAISGRGGASTDTQYF. CDR3 sequence (DNA): TGTGCCATCAGTGGGCGGGGGGGGGCGAGCACAGATACGCAGTATTTT.

The CDR3 loop is CSVVGGPNQPQHF. CDR3 nucleotides: TGCAGCGTGGTGGGAGGACCCAATCAGCCCCAGCATTTT. V and J are TRBV29-1 and TRBJ1-5, with unresolved D. The CDR3 length is 13 residues. The germline CDR1 and CDR2 sequences are SQVTM and ANQGSEA. With 6 bases removed from V and 3 bases from J, the gap between germline ends came to 12 bases.

The CDR3 DNA sequence: TGTGCCAGCACCGCCCCTTGGGGCTCCTACGAGCAGTACTTC. Residues: CASTAPWGSYEQYF. The rearrangement joins TRBV6-5 to TRBJ2-7; D is unresolved. This CDR3 comprises 14 residues. Trimming left V 7 bases short and J 0 bases short, with 13 bases between. Germline V gene lookup returns CDR1 MNHEY and CDR2 SVGAGI.

V usage is TRBV5-1 and J usage is TRBJ2-3, with a possible D match to TRBD2 (6 bases). Germline loops: CDR1 SGHRS, CDR2 YFSETQ. Trimming cost V 2 bases and J 6 bases, with 19 bases left between them. The CDR3 totals 16 residues. The CDR3 nucleotides are TGCGCCAGCAGCTTCGGGACCGGGGGTTCGGTGGATACGCAGTATTTT. It encodes CASSFGTGGSVDTQYF.

This clone has a single count. This chain joins TRBV5-1 and TRBJ2-7; D is ambiguous. V lost 3 bases and J 4 bases, leaving 11 bases between the germline ends. Germline assignment: CDR1 SGHRS and CDR2 YFSETQ. CDR3 size: 13 residues. The CDR3 region has the DNA TGCGCCAGCAGCTCGATATCAGGTTACGAGCAGTACTTC. It codes for CASSSISGYEQYF.

The CDR3 sequence: CASSPRITTIYGYTF. The DNA for the CDR3 is TGTGCCAGCAGCCCAAGAATAACCACGATCTATGGCTACACCTTC. This chain links TRBV7-9 with TRBJ1-2; D not certain. The V end was cut by 5 bases, the J end by 4 bases, with 17 bases between. Germline V CDR1 and CDR2: SEHNR, FQNEAQ (reference sequence). This CDR3 spans 15 amino acids.

CDR3 in amino acids: CASRSIGGPYEQYF. The CDR3 bases are TGTGCCAGCAGATCCATCGGGGGGCCCTACGAGCAGTACTTC. The gene calls are TRBV28 and TRBJ2-7; D may be TRBD2 (7 bases). Germline V CDR1 and CDR2: MDHEN, SYDVKM. The CDR3 consists of 14 residues. V gave up 6 bases and J gave up 2 bases, with 14 bases separating them.

The rearrangement joins TRBV6-5 to TRBJ1-6, with TRBD1 matching over 8 bases. V trimming: 4 bases; J trimming: 8 bases; junction bases outside the gene matches: 7. Germline-derived CDR1 and CDR2 are MNHEY and SVGAGI. The CDR3 extends over 15 amino acids. CDR3 sequence reads: CASSFRTGIYSPLHF. DNA of the CDR3: TGTGCCAGCAGTTTCCGGACAGGGATTTATTCACCCCTCCACTTT.

The rearrangement uses TRBV4-1 and TRBJ1-2, with 8 nucleotides matching TRBD1. CDR1 is MGHRA and CDR2 is YSYEKL in the germline V gene. CDR3 length: 17 amino acids. Unmatched junction bases numbered 11, after V lost 2 bases and J lost 3 bases. CDR3 sequence reads: CASSQIYAGGADYGYTF. As DNA, the CDR3 is TGCGCCAGCAGCCAAATCTATGCAGGGGGCGCTGACTATGGCTACACCTTC.

The chain employs TRBV7-3 and TRBJ2-3; 8 bases match TRBD2. The CDR3 totals 15 residues. J lost 2 bases, V lost 5 bases, and 6 bases had no gene match. Germline-derived CDR1 and CDR2 are SGHTA and FQGTGA. CDR3 DNA sequence: TGTGCCAGCAGCCCGGGAGGGGAAGACACAGATACGCAGTATTTT. Encoded protein: CASSPGGEDTDTQYF.

This chain connects TRBV19 to TRBJ2-2; 10 nucleotides agree with TRBD1. Trimming took 3 bases from V and 3 from J; bases not matched to a gene: 1. The germline V gene has CDR1 LNHDA and CDR2 SQIVND (reference sequence). The length of the CDR3 is 15 residues. The CDR3 coding sequence is TGTGCCAGTAGTATGGGGACAGGGGACACCGGGGAGCTGTTTTTT. Translating it yields CASSMGTGDTGELFF.

The chain recombines TRBV6-5 with TRBJ2-7, with D possibly being TRBD1 (5 bases). This CDR3 contains 14 residues. Germline V CDR1 and CDR2: MNHEY, SVGAGI. Trimming removed 6 bases at V and 1 base at J, with 13 bases between. The CDR3 DNA reads as TGTGCCAGCAGGAAGGGGCAGGGATCCTACGAGCAGTACTTC. This translates into CASRKGQGSYEQYF.

In nucleotides, the CDR3 is TGTGCCAGCAGCTTCCCGCAGGGGATGGGTGGCTACACCTTC. Protein sequence: CASSFPQGMGGYTF. This chain links TRBV5-6 with TRBJ1-2, with D perhaps matching TRBD1 (6 bases). CDR3 size: 14 residues. Germline V gene sequence: CDR1 SGHDT, CDR2 YYEEEE. V was pared by 2 bases and J by 7 bases, with 15 bases between.